A selection of T cell receptor beta chains follows, all from one sample in a study of breast tumors, draining lymph nodes, adjacent tissues. TCRdb re-called the multiplex PCR reads through MiXCR, storing one row per CDR3 protein. The sample includes 150,000 to 200,000 distinct CDR3 sequences, approximately 30% of them seen just once. The sequencing sample was made of axillary lymph node tissue. The source of these receptors is a female donor with breast cancer. Some clones in this sample may be carry-over from other donors' samples. CDR3s include the opening cysteine and the closing phenylalanine or tryptophan. D genes are given only for firm matches. Some rows mark clone size as missing; the rest say once, few, many or name a class of expanded clone.

size,J,D,V,CDR3,DNA
many,TRBJ2-6,-,TRBV7-9,CASSLLGGGANVLTF,TGTGCCAGCAGCTTACTGGGAGGTGGGGCCAACGTCCTGACTTTC
many,TRBJ2-1,TRBD1,TRBV19,CASSDPGQGVDEQFF,TGTGCCAGTAGTGATCCGGGACAGGGAGTGGATGAGCAGTTCTTC
many,TRBJ2-1,-,TRBV4-1,CASSHPGRPNEQFF,TGCGCCAGCAGCCACCCGGGACGCCCCAATGAGCAGTTCTTC
many,TRBJ1-5,TRBD1,TRBV7-9,CASSALTGNNQPQHF,TGTGCCAGCAGCGCATTGACAGGGAACAATCAGCCCCAGCATTTT
-,TRBJ1-6,-,TRBV7-3,CASSLAGANSPLHF,TGTGCCAGCAGCCTAGCGGGAGCTAATTCACCCCTCCACTTT
many,TRBJ2-7,-,TRBV6-5,CASSYSGSDEQYF,TGTGCCAGCAGTTACTCGGGGAGTGACGAGCAGTACTTC
many,TRBJ2-7,TRBD1,TRBV6-5,CASGQGQYEQYF,TGTGCCAGCGGACAGGGGCAGTACGAGCAGTACTTC
many,TRBJ2-3,-,TRBV9,CASSVARGTSTDTQYF,TGTGCCAGCAGCGTAGCTAGGGGGACCTCCACAGATACGCAGTATTTT
many,TRBJ1-3,TRBD1,TRBV18,CASSPGQGETGNTIYF,TGTGCCAGCTCACCGGGACAGGGGGAAACTGGAAACACCATATATTTT
few,TRBJ1-1,TRBD1,TRBV5-1,CASSHDRENTEAFF,TGCGCCAGCAGCCACGACAGGGAGAACACTGAAGCTTTCTTT
many,TRBJ1-4,-,TRBV5-8,CASSLRQAGEEKLFF,TGTGCCAGCAGCCTTAGACAGGCTGGGGAGGAAAAACTGTTTTTT
-,TRBJ1-4,-,TRBV5-1,CASSPRPSATNEKLFF,TGCGCCAGCAGCCCCAGGCCATCGGCAACCAATGAAAAACTGTTTTTT
-,TRBJ2-7,-,TRBV28,CASSFILGGREQYF,TGTGCCAGCAGTTTTATTCTCGGAGGGCGCGAGCAGTACTTC
many,TRBJ1-4,-,TRBV7-9,CASSLGDAPNEKLFF,TGTGCCAGCAGCTTGGGGGACGCACCAAATGAAAAACTGTTTTTT
many,TRBJ2-1,TRBD2,TRBV24-1,CATSDPTSGEEDEQFF,TGTGCCACCAGTGATCCGACTAGCGGAGAGGAGGATGAGCAGTTCTTC
many,TRBJ2-5,TRBD1,TRBV29-1,CSVGQGGETQYF,TGCAGCGTTGGACAGGGCGGAGAGACCCAGTACTTC
many,TRBJ2-1,TRBD1,TRBV7-6,CASSPDRAGYNEQFF,TGTGCCAGCAGCCCGGACAGGGCGGGATACAATGAGCAGTTCTTC
-,TRBJ2-5,-,TRBV11-3,CASSPERGLQRTQYF,TGTGCCAGCAGCCCAGAACGGGGCCTCCAAAGGACCCAGTACTTC
-,TRBJ1-5,-,TRBV20-1,CSARGTSGIETQHF,TGCAGTGCTAGGGGGACTAGCGGGATTGAGACCCAGCATTTT
few,TRBJ1-1,-,TRBV12-3/TRBV12-4,CASSPRVGTEAFF,TGTGCCAGCAGCCCCAGGGTTGGCACTGAAGCTTTCTTT
-,TRBJ2-7,-,TRBV19,CATSRGGDYEQYF,TGTGCCACCTCCCGAGGCGGAGACTACGAGCAGTACTTC
many,TRBJ1-5,-,TRBV4-1,CASSQQGTGNQPQHF,TGCGCCAGCAGCCAGCAGGGTACGGGCAATCAGCCCCAGCATTTT
many,TRBJ1-2,-,TRBV7-2,CASSLDTPYGYTF,TGTGCCAGCAGCTTAGATACCCCTTATGGCTACACCTTC
-,TRBJ1-2,-,TRBV10-3,CATPVRANYGYTF,TGTGCCACCCCGGTTCGTGCTAACTATGGCTACACCTTC
many,TRBJ1-4,-,TRBV6-5,CASRVDTATNEKLFF,TGTGCCAGCAGGGTTGACACCGCAACTAATGAAAAACTGTTTTTT
many,TRBJ1-4,-,TRBV12-3/TRBV12-4,CASSSDMKEKLFF,TGTGCCAGCAGTTCGGACATGAAGGAAAAACTGTTTTTT
many,TRBJ2-3,TRBD2,TRBV19,CASSMSGLAGSTDTQYF,TGTGCCAGTAGTATGTCCGGACTAGCGGGTAGCACAGATACGCAGTATTTT